This entry lists 5 T cell receptor beta chains sequenced from one sample in a study of post-analysis software for immune sequencing data. These TCRs are of unknown antigen specificity. The TCR beta cDNA libraries carried unique molecular identifiers. TCRdb redid the calling of the PCR reads with MiXCR, one entry per CDR3 protein. The sample lists almost 700,000 distinct CDR3 sequences; around 64% were seen once. Broader study findings: Patients showed TRBV5-6, TRBV5-1 and TRBV20-1 among roughly five TRBV segments more frequent than in controls.

Sequencing was done on a sample of blood. These receptors were taken from a girl under 10 years old with multiple sclerosis.

The J gene is TRBJ2-7, the V gene TRBV7-9; TRBD1 matches 8 bases. The germline V gene encodes CDR1 SEHNR and CDR2 FQNEAQ (reference sequence). The CDR3 consists of 14 residues. V was pared by 3 bases and J by 2 bases, with 3 bases of the junction left unmatched. CDR3 amino acids: CASSLQGAPYEQYF. CDR3 nucleotide sequence: TGTGCCAGCAGCTTGCAGGGGGCCCCCTACGAGCAGTACTTC.

V is TRBV2 and J is TRBJ2-7; a weak D match, TRBD1 (7 bases). Germline V gene lookup returns CDR1 SNHLY and CDR2 FYNNEI. Trimming left V 4 bases short and J 0 bases short, with 13 bases between. The CDR3 runs 15 residues. CDR3 in amino acids: CASSAQGRSSYEQYF. DNA of the CDR3: TGTGCCAGCAGTGCACAGGGGAGGAGCTCCTACGAGCAGTACTTC.

Notes on this clonotype: The junction and the germline gene differ at one end; a read error may be behind it. J is TRBJ1-5 and V is TRBV6-2 or TRBV6-3; maybe TRBD1 (5 bases). The CDR3 is made up of 16 amino acids. In germline, CDR1 is MNHEY, CDR2 SVGEGT. The CDR3 nucleotides read TGTGCCAGCAGTTTCCCCCTCATTAGGGGTGATCAACCCCAGCATTTT. The encoded protein is CASSFPLIRGDQPQHF.

A few counts support this clonotype. V gene TRBV29-1 combines with J gene TRBJ1-2; 9 bases match TRBD1. V trimming: 5 bases; J trimming: 8 bases; junction bases outside the gene matches: 3. This CDR3 contains 11 residues. The germline V gene encodes CDR1 SQVTM and CDR2 ANQGSEA. CDR3: CSVWTGEGYTF. DNA of the CDR3: TGCAGCGTTTGGACAGGGGAAGGCTACACCTTC.

The V gene is TRBV27, the J gene TRBJ1-4, with D hard to call. Per the germline V gene, CDR1 is MNHEY and CDR2 is SMNVEV (reference sequence). This CDR3 is built from 12 residues. V was trimmed by 8 bases and J by 5 bases, leaving 9 bases between them. The CDR3 reads CASARANEKLFF. The CDR3 nucleotides read TGTGCCAGCGCGCGGGCCAATGAAAAACTGTTTTTT. Using reference TRBV27 and TRBJ1-4 for the parts outside the CDR3, the full variable domain is EAQVTQNPRYLITVTGKKLTVTCSQNMNHEYMSWYRQDPGLGLRQIYYSMNVEVTDKGDVPEGYKVSRKEKRNFPLILESPSPNQTSLYFCASARANEKLFFGSGTQLSVL.